The next 7 T cell receptor beta chains were all read from a single sample in a study of T-cell memory formation after mild COVID-19. TCRdb called the 5' RACE reads again in MiXCR, with one record for every CDR3 protein. This sample has 150,000 or so distinct CDR3 sequences; roughly 24% occur once, and the top ten carry roughly a quarter. Specimen: PBMCs or a T cell subset sorted from them (not recorded which). The receptors here all came from an adult woman who had mild COVID-19 (a few samples of this study predate the infection). Cell type and time point are not known.

The sample holds a few counts of this clonotype. This chain uses TRBV6-2 or TRBV6-3 with TRBJ1-1; D is undetermined. In germline, CDR1 is MNHEY, CDR2 SVGEGT. The V end lost 4 bases, the J end lost 5 bases, and 11 bases lay between the germline ends. CDR3 length: 13 residues. The CDR3 region has the DNA TGTGCCAGCAGTTCCGTCAGTTGGACTGAAGCTTTCTTT. Its translation is CASSSVSWTEAFF.

This sequence joins TRBV19 and TRBJ1-5; a possible D gene is TRBD1 (5 bases). Germline assignment: CDR1 LNHDA and CDR2 SQIVND (reference sequence). The CDR3 extends over 13 amino acids. V lost 7 bases and J lost 8, with 15 bases in between. CDR3 sequence: CASTMGGTEPQHF. The DNA for the CDR3 is TGTGCCAGTACCATGGGGGGTACGGAGCCCCAGCATTTT.

This clonotype was seen more than once but under ten times. This chain links TRBV20-1 with TRBJ2-7; D remains unclear. Germline V lookup: CDR1 DFQATT, CDR2 SNEGSKA (reference sequence). Trimming cost V 0 bases and J 3 bases, with 9 bases left between them. The CDR3 is made up of 13 amino acids. CDR3 bases: TGCAGTGCTAGAGACCTAGGATACTACGAGCAGTACTTC. As protein: CSARDLGYYEQYF.

This clonotype was picked up a small number of times. DNA for the CDR3: TGTGCCAGCAGCCGATGGGGATTGAACACCGGGGAGCTGTTTTTT. Residues: CASSRWGLNTGELFF. This chain links TRBV7-6 with TRBJ2-2; unclear D gene. V lost 5 bases to trimming and J lost 1 base, with 11 bases between them. Germline CDR1 and CDR2: SGHVS and FNYEAQ. This CDR3 region has 15 residues.

This clonotype has just one count. The CDR3 loop reads CSAQGDTDSGNTIYF. The CDR3, as DNA: TGCAGCGCCCAGGGGGACACAGACTCTGGAAACACCATATATTTT. The V call is TRBV29-1, the J call TRBJ1-3, with TRBD1 matching over 7 bases. The CDR3 contains 15 residues. J gave up 0 bases and V 7 bases, and 9 bases lay outside the gene matches. Per the germline V gene, CDR1 is SQVTM and CDR2 is ANQGSEA.

This clonotype was counted between two and nine times. This chain joins TRBV6-5 and TRBJ2-7; 8 bases fit TRBD2. Per the germline V gene, CDR1 is MNHEY and CDR2 is SVGAGI. The CDR3 is 15 residues long. Losses at the gene ends were 5 bases for V and 1 base for J; bases not matched to a gene: 7. CDR3 bases: TGTGCCAGCAGTGGAAGCGGGAGAGGTTCCTACGAGCAGTACTTC. It yields the protein CASSGSGRGSYEQYF.

The chain is built from TRBV7-2 and TRBJ2-2; D unclear. The CDR3 extends over 15 amino acids. Germline CDR1 SGHTA, CDR2 FQGNSA. V lost 5 bases, J lost 3 bases, and 13 bases lay in between. In nucleotides, the CDR3 is TGTGCCAGCAGCCTTGAAGTGAAGTACACCGGGGAGCTGTTTTTT. It translates to CASSLEVKYTGELFF.